These T cell receptor beta chains were read from a single sample in a study of CD8 T cells in ankylosing spondylitis. TCRdb analysed the 5' RACE reads with MiXCR anew, one entry per CDR3 protein. The repertoire holds fewer than 750,000 distinct CDR3 sequences, with around a fifth as singletons. The sequencing input was blood, either unsorted or a sorted T cell fraction (not recorded which). The source is a male donor with ankylosing spondylitis. CDR3s leave out the opening cysteine and the closing phenylalanine or tryptophan. Fields, in order: CDR3 length, clone size, V gene, CDR3 protein. Only part of the rows carry a size: once, few, many, or a class if the clone is expanded.

14 . TRBV6-5 ASSSTYVHSYNEQF
12 many TRBV20-1 SARVSVKTDTQY
13 few TRBV5-1 ASSLGTFGADTQY
11 . TRBV19 ASSPFRNQPQH
13 . TRBV12-3/TRBV12-4 ASSKSGGPWDEQY
15 . TRBV28 ASSLGALGRAPYEQY
15 few TRBV5-1 ASSSNPGTGILYGYT
13 few TRBV20-1 SARDPAGAGYGYT
12 . TRBV6-1 ASAGLAGGGEQF
12 few TRBV5-6 ASSESTPTTEAF
17 . TRBV20-1 SARVPFTDREYSNYGYT
10 . TRBV3-1 ASSVRVSEQY
13 few TRBV27 ASSSLLAGGYEQY
12 few TRBV15 ATSRDLGAYEQY
15 few TRBV20-1 SARDLIRTSNRYEQY
14 . TRBV10-3 AISEGGQAGANVLT